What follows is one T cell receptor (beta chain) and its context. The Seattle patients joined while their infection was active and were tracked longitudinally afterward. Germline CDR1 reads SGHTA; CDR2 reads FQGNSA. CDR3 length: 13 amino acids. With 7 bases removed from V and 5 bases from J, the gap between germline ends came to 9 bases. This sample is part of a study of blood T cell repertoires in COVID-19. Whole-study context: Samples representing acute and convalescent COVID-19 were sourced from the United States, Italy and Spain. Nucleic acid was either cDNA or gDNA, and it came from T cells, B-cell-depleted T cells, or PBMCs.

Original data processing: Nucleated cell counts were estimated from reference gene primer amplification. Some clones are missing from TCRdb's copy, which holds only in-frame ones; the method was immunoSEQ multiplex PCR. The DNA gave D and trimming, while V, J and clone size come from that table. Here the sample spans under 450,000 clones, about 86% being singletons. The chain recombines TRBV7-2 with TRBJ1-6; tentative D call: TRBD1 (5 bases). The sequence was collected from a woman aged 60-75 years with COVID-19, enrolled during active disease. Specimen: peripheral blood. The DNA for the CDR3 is TGTGCCAGCAATCGGGGGGATAATTCACCCCTCCACTTT. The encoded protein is CASNRGDNSPLHF.